The 5 T cell receptor beta chains given below trace back to one sample, sequenced in a study of PD-L1 blockade in urothelial cancer. Profiled with immunoSEQ multiplex PCR; TCRdb holds only in-frame clones, not every one. This table has around 120,000 clones, roughly 90% appearing once. Time point noted: peripheral blood 6 weeks after treatment start. The material sequenced was PBMCs, taken around atezolizumab (anti-PD-L1) treatment. These receptors were obtained from a man aged 55 to 69 with urothelial cancer.

The chain has TRBV7-2 and TRBJ2-7; D gene ambiguous. CDR1 is SGHTA, CDR2 FQGNSA, per germline. V was trimmed by 3 bases and J by 1 base, leaving 13 bases between them. The CDR3 length is 15 residues. The CDR3 coding sequence is TGTGCCAGCAGCTTCGACAAATCCCTGTCCTACGAGCAGTACTTC. Translated, it gives CASSFDKSLSYEQYF.

The rearrangement links TRBV5-1 to TRBJ1-2; TRBD1 aligns across 7 bases. J was trimmed by 2 bases and V by 4 bases; bases with no gene match: 5. The germline V gene has CDR1 SGHRS and CDR2 YFSETQ. The CDR3 is made up of 14 amino acids. In nucleotides, the CDR3 is TGCGCCAGCAGCCAGCTGACAGGGAACTATGGCTACACCTTC. This sequence encodes CASSQLTGNYGYTF.

The chain uses TRBV6-5 and TRBJ1-2; 7 nucleotides line up with TRBD1. Germline V CDR1 and CDR2: MNHEY, SVGAGI. This CDR3 comprises 16 residues. The V segment lost 4 bases and the J segment 1 base; nucleotides outside the gene matches: 9. The CDR3 spells CASSSLSGQINYGYTF. The CDR3 DNA reads as TGTGCCAGCAGTTCCCTCTCGGGACAGATTAACTATGGCTACACCTTC.

The chain is built from TRBV4-1 and TRBJ2-7; the match to TRBD1 covers 11 bases. The CDR3 extends over 16 amino acids. The germline CDR1 and CDR2 sequences are MGHRA and YSYEKL. V lost 0 bases, J lost 2 bases, and 3 bases stayed unmatched. The CDR3 is CASSQDMDRGPYEQYF. The CDR3 DNA reads as TGCGCCAGCAGCCAAGATATGGACAGGGGGCCCTACGAGCAGTACTTC.

This clone occurred once. The chain couples TRBV7-9 to TRBJ1-1; D possibly corresponds to TRBD1 (5 bases). This CDR3 contains 15 residues. CDR1 SEHNR and CDR2 FQNEAQ come from the germline V gene (reference sequence). V was shortened by 2 bases and J by 5 bases, with 15 bases between the two germline ends. The CDR3 is CASSLIRGLSTEAFF. In DNA, the CDR3 is TGTGCCAGCAGCTTAATAAGGGGCTTATCGACTGAAGCTTTCTTT.